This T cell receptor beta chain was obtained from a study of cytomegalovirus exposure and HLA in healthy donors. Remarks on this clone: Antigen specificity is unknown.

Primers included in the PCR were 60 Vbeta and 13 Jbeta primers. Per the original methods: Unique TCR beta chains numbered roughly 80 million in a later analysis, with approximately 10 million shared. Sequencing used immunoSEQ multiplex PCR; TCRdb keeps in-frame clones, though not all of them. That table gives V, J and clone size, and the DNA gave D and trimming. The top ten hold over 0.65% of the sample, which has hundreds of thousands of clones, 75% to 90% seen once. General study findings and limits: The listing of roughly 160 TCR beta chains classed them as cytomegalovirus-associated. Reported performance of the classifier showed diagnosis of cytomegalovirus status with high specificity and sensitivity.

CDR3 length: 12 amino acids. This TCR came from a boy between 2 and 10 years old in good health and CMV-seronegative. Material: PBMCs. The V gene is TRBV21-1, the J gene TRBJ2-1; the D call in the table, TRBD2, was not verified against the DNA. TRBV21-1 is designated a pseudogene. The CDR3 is CASECGYNEQFF. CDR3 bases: TGTGCCAGCGAGTGCGGATACAATGAGCAGTTCTTC.